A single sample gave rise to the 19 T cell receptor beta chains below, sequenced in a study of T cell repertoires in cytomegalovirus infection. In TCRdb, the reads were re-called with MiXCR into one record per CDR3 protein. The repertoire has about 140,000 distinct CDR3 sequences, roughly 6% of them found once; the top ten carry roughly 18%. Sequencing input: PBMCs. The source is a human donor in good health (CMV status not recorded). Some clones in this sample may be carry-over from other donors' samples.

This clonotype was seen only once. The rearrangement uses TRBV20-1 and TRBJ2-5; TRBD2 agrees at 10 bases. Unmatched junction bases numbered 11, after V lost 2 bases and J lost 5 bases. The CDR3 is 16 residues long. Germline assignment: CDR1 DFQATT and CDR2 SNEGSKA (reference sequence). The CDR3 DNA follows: TGCAGTGCTAGACCAAGCGGGGGGGCCGGGAGGGAGACCCAGTACTTC. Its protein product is CSARPSGGAGRETQYF.

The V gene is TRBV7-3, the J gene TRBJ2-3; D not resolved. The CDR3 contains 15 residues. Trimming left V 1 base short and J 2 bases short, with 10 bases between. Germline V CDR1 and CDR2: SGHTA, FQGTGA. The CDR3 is CASSLMGSITDTQYF. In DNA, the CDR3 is TGTGCCAGCAGCTTAATGGGGTCAATCACAGATACGCAGTATTTT.

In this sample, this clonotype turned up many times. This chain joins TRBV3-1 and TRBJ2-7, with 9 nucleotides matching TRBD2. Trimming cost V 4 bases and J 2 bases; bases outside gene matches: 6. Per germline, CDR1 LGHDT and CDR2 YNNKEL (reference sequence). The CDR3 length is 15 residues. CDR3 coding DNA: TGTGCCAGCAGCCGTAGCGGGGGATCGCCCTACGAGCAGTACTTC. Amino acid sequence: CASSRSGGSPYEQYF.

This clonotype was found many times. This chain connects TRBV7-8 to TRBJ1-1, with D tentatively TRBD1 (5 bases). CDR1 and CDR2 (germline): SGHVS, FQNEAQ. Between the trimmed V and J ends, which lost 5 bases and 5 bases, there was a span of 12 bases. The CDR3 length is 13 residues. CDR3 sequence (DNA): TGTGCCAGCAGCGCGTTAAGGGGAACTGAAGCTTTCTTT. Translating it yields CASSALRGTEAFF.

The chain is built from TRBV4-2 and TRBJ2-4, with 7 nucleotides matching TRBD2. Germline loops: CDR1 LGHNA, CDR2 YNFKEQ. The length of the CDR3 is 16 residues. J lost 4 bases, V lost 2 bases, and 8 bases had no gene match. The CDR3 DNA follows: TGTGCCAGCAGCCAACCCCCCCCGGGGGGTAAAAACATTCAGTACTTC. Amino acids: CASSQPPPGGKNIQYF.

CDR3 sequence: CASSYHRENTEAFF. The CDR3 nucleotides are TGTGCCAGCAGTTACCACAGGGAGAACACTGAAGCTTTCTTT. This chain joins TRBV6-1 and TRBJ1-1; perhaps TRBD1 as D (6 bases). V gave up 5 bases and J gave up 1 base, with 11 bases separating them. CDR1 MNHNS and CDR2 SASEGT come from the germline V gene. CDR3 size: 14 residues.

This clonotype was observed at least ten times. CDR3: CASSLANSGAQETQYF. The CDR3 nucleotides are TGTGCCAGCAGCTTAGCGAATAGCGGGGCACAAGAGACCCAGTACTTC. The chain couples TRBV7-8 to TRBJ2-5; the match to TRBD2 covers 8 bases. J was trimmed by 2 bases and V by 0 bases; bases with no gene match: 5. Germline CDR1 is SGHVS and CDR2 is FQNEAQ. This CDR3 has 16 residues.

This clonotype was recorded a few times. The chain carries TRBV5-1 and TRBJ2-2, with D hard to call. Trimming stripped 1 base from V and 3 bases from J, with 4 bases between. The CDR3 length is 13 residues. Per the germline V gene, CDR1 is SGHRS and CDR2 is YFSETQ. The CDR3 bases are TGCGCCAGCAGCTTGCTCTACACCGGGGAGCTGTTTTTT. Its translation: CASSLLYTGELFF.

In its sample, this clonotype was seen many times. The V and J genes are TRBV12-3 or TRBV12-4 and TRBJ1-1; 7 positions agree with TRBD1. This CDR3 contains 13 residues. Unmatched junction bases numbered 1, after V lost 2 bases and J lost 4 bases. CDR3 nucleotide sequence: TGTGCCAGCAGTTTATCAGGGGGCACTGAAGCTTTCTTT. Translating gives CASSLSGGTEAFF.

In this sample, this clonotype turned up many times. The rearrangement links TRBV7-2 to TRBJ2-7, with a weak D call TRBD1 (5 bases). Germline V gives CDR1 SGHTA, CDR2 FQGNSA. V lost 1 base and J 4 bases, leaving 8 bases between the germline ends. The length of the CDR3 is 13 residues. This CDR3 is CASSLGAGYEQYF. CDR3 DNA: TGTGCCAGCAGCTTAGGGGCAGGGTACGAGCAGTACTTC.

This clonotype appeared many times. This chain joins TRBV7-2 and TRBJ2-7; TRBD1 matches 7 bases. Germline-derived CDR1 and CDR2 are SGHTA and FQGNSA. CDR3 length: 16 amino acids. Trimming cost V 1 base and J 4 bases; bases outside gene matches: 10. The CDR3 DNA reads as TGTGCCAGCAGCTTAGATACAGGGGCCCGTTCGTACGAGCAGTACTTC. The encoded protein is CASSLDTGARSYEQYF.

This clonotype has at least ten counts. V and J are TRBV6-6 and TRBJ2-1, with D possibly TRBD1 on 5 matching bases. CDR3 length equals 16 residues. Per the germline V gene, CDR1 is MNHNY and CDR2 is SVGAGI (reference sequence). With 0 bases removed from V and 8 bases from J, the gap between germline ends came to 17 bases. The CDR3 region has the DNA TGTGCCAGCAGTTACTCGTCAATAGGGGTTTCTCATGAGCAGTTCTTC. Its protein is CASSYSSIGVSHEQFF.

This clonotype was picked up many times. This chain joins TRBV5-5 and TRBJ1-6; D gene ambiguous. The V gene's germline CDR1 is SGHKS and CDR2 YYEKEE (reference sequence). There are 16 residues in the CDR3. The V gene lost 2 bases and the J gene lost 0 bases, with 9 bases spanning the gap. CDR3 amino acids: CASSFWKNSYNSPLHF. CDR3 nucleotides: TGTGCCAGCAGCTTTTGGAAGAACTCCTATAATTCACCCCTCCACTTT.

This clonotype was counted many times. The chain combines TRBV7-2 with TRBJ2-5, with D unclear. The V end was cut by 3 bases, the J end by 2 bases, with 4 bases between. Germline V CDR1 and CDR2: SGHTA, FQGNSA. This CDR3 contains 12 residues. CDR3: CASSFQQETQYF. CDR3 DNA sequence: TGTGCCAGCAGCTTCCAGCAAGAGACCCAGTACTTC.

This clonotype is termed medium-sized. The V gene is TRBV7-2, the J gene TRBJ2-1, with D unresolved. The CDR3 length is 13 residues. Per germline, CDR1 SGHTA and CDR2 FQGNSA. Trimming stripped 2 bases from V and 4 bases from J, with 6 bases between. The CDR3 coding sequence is TGTGCCAGCAGCTTAACGGATTACAATGAGCAGTTCTTC. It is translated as CASSLTDYNEQFF.

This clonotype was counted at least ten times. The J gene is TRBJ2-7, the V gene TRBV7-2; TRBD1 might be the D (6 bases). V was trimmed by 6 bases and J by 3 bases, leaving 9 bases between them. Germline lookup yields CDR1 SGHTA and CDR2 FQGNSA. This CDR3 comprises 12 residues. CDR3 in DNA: TGTGCCAGCAGTCAACAGGGCTACGAGCAGTACTTC. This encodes CASSQQGYEQYF. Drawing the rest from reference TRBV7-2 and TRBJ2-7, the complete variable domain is GAGVSQSPSNKVTEKGKDVELRCDPISGHTALYWYRQSLGQGLEFLIYFQGNSAPDKSGLPSDRFSAERTGGSVSTLTIQRTQQEDSAVYLCASSQQGYEQYFGPGTRLTVT.

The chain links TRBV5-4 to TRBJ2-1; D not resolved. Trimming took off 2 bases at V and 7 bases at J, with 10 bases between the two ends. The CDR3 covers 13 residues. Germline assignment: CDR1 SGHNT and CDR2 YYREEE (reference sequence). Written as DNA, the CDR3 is TGTGCCAGCAGCTTATTTTCAGTGAATGAGCAGTTCTTC. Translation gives CASSLFSVNEQFF.

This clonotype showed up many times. The CDR3 nucleotides read TGTGCCAGCAGAGGCGTAGCCGTTGATACCGGGGAGCTGTTTTTT. This gives the protein CASRGVAVDTGELFF. The genes are TRBV28 and TRBJ2-2; D unclear. Germline CDR1 MDHEN, CDR2 SYDVKM. V lost 6 bases and J 5 bases, leaving 16 bases between the germline ends. The CDR3 runs to 15 residues.

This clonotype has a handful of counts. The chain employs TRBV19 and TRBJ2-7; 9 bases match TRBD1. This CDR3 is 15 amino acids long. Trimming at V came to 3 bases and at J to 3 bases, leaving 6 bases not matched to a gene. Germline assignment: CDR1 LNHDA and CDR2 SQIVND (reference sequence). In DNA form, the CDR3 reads TGTGCCAGTAGTATGCCGGGACAGGGTTTCTACGAGCAGTACTTC. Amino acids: CASSMPGQGFYEQYF.